These 29 T cell receptor beta chains came from one sample sequenced in a study of control samples from healthy donors and cancer patients. Only in-frame clones appear in the TCRdb table, and some are missing; sequencing was by immunoSEQ multiplex PCR. The sample includes roughly 120,000 clones, around nine tenths seen only once; the top ten take 9.5% to 13%. The sequencing input was blood. These TCRs come from a man aged 25 to 40 in good health.

The genes are TRBV9 and TRBJ2-4; D uncertain. Germline-derived CDR1 and CDR2 are SGDLS and YYNGEE. The CDR3 is 14 residues long. V gave up 0 bases and J gave up 3 bases, with 7 bases separating them. Written as DNA, the CDR3 is TGTGCCAGCAGCGTAGACGGTTTCAAAAACATTCAGTACTTC. This translates into CASSVDGFKNIQYF. Complete variable domain (other parts from reference TRBV9 and TRBJ2-4): DSGVTQTPKHLITATGQRVTLRCSPRSGDLSVYWYQQSLDQGLQFLIQYYNGEERAKGNILERFSAQQFPDLHSELNLSSLELGDSALYFCASSVDGFKNIQYFGAGTRLSVL.

J is TRBJ2-3 and V is TRBV5-1; 12 nucleotides match TRBD1. This CDR3 region has 17 residues. Germline CDR1 reads SGHRS; CDR2 reads YFSETQ. V shed 5 bases, J shed 3 bases, and the junction held 10 bases outside the gene matches. DNA for the CDR3: TGCGCCAGCAGAAGGGAGGGACAGGGGGCTTCTACAGATACGCAGTATTTT. It yields the protein CASRREGQGASTDTQYF.

The chain employs TRBV29-1 and TRBJ1-1, with D maybe TRBD1 (5 bases). V shed 4 bases and J shed 5 bases, with 14 bases lying between them. This CDR3 has 13 residues. CDR1 and CDR2 from the germline V gene are SQVTM and ANQGSEA. The CDR3 sequence is CSVAWGGRTEAFF. The CDR3 DNA sequence: TGCAGCGTTGCTTGGGGGGGAAGGACTGAAGCTTTCTTT. The full variable domain, with the rest looked up from reference TRBV29-1 and TRBJ1-1, is SAVISQKPSRDICQRGTSLTIQCQVDSQVTMMFWYRQQPGQSLTLIATANQGSEATYESGFVIDKFPISRPNLTFSTLTVSNMSPEDSSIYLCSVAWGGRTEAFFGQGTRLTVV.

This clone has only one observation. The chain combines TRBV3-1 (or the pseudogene TRBV3-2) with TRBJ1-2; possibly TRBD1 for D (5 bases). V gave up 4 bases and J gave up 0 bases, with 21 bases separating them. Germline CDR1 reads LGHDT; CDR2 reads YNNKEL (reference sequence). The CDR3 sequence is 18 residues long. The DNA for the CDR3 is TGTGCCAGCAGCCCATCCCGAGACAGTAGACGAGCTAACTATGGCTACACCTTC. It translates to CASSPSRDSRRANYGYTF.

This rearrangement joins TRBV11-2 to TRBJ1-2; no clear D. The CDR3 has 11 residues. V lost 6 bases and J 0 bases, leaving 2 bases between the germline ends. Germline V gene lookup returns CDR1 SGHAT and CDR2 FQNNGV. Written as DNA, the CDR3 is TGTGCCAGCAGTTCTAACTATGGCTACACCTTC. Translating gives CASSSNYGYTF.

This clone has a single count. A read error may produce the germline difference seen at one junction end. This sequence joins TRBV11-3 and TRBJ2-1; D is uncertain. Looked up from germline, CDR1 is SGHNT and CDR2 is YENEEA. There are 15 residues in the CDR3. The CDR3 region has the DNA TGTGCCAGCAGCCCAGGTACGGGCCACTACGATGAGCAGTTCTTC. This translates into CASSPGTGHYDEQFF.

The chain links TRBV10-2 to TRBJ1-2; 7 bases match TRBD1. Germline trimming cut 3 bases from V and 3 bases from J; bases unmatched to any gene: 10. The CDR3 has 16 residues. Germline CDR1 reads WSHSY; CDR2 reads SAAADI. The CDR3 nucleotides are TGCGCCAGCAGTGAAAGTTCGGGACAGCGCTACTATGGCTACACCTTC. Protein product: CASSESSGQRYYGYTF.

The V and J genes are TRBV27 and TRBJ1-2; D may be TRBD1 (5 bases). The CDR3 totals 15 residues. Germline assignment: CDR1 MNHEY and CDR2 SMNVEV (reference sequence). V gave up 3 bases and J gave up 2 bases, with 13 bases separating them. As DNA, the CDR3 is TGTGCCAGCAGTTTGAATTTTGGGGGAAACTATGGCTACACCTTC. Protein product: CASSLNFGGNYGYTF.

V is TRBV2 and J is TRBJ2-7, with D unclear. The CDR3 is 12 residues long. Germline V gene sequence: CDR1 SNHLY, CDR2 FYNNEI. V shed 6 bases and J shed 10 bases, with 16 bases lying between them. CDR3 bases: TGTGCCAGCAGCGAGTACGCGGTACATCAGTACTTC. Protein product: CASSEYAVHQYF.

This clone was seen a few times. The CDR3 coding sequence is TGTGCCAGCAGGAGGGGAGATGGCTACACCTTC. Translated, it gives CASRRGDGYTF. The chain recombines TRBV6-5 with TRBJ1-2; TRBD1 is a possible D gene (5 bases). CDR3 length: 11 amino acids. Per germline, CDR1 MNHEY and CDR2 SVGAGI. The germline V and J ends were trimmed by 6 bases and 6 bases, with 8 bases remaining between them.

This sequence joins TRBV5-4 and TRBJ1-2; D gene unclear. V shed 4 bases and J shed 8 bases, with 15 bases lying between them. Germline CDR1 SGHNT, CDR2 YYREEE (reference sequence). This CDR3 spans 13 amino acids. The CDR3 DNA follows: TGTGCCAGCAGCCTCCCGGTCCCAGAGGGCTACACCTTC. This gives the protein CASSLPVPEGYTF.

The chain recombines TRBV27 with TRBJ1-2, with TRBD1 as a possible D gene (6 bases). The CDR3 consists of 16 residues. The germline V and J ends were trimmed by 5 bases and 0 bases, with 16 bases remaining between them. Germline CDR1 and CDR2: MNHEY and SMNVEV (reference sequence). As DNA, the CDR3 is TGTGCCAGCAGTCCCCATCCGGGACAATCTAACTATGGCTACACCTTC. This encodes CASSPHPGQSNYGYTF.

In its sample, this clone was seen a few times. One junction end disagrees with the germline gene, perhaps due to a read error. This sample also contains other DNA sequences that code for the same CDR3. The CDR3 DNA is TGCGCCAGCTGCCATGGGAGGGGGGGACTGGGTGAAGGCTACACCTTC. Translating gives CASCHGRGGLGEGYTF. The chain links TRBV4-1 to TRBJ1-2, with a possible D match to TRBD1 (6 bases). Per germline, CDR1 MGHRA and CDR2 YSYEKL. The length of the CDR3 is 16 residues.

J is TRBJ2-2 and V is TRBV4-1; a possible D gene is TRBD1 (6 bases). Germline values: CDR1 MGHRA, CDR2 YSYEKL. Trimming took off 0 bases at V and 8 bases at J, with 22 bases between the two ends. This CDR3 comprises 18 residues. The CDR3 DNA is TGCGCCAGCAGCCAAGATCCCGGGGCAGGGGTATATTCGGGGGAGCTGTTTTTT. Its translation: CASSQDPGAGVYSGELFF.

The chain links TRBV7-6 to TRBJ2-7; D is ambiguous. This CDR3 spans 16 amino acids. V gave up 5 bases and J gave up 0 bases, with 17 bases separating them. From germline, CDR1 is SGHVS and CDR2 FNYEAQ. The chain's CDR3 is CASSPQAGIHSYEQYF. The DNA of the CDR3 is TGTGCCAGCAGCCCTCAGGCCGGTATTCACTCCTACGAGCAGTACTTC.

This clone was counted a few times. The rearrangement links TRBV12-3 or TRBV12-4 to TRBJ2-7; perhaps D is TRBD1 or TRBD2 (5 bases each). V shed 3 bases and J shed 3 bases, with 9 bases lying between them. This CDR3 has 13 amino acids. The CDR3 region is CASSFGTDYEQYF. Here the CDR3 DNA reads TGTGCCAGCAGTTTTGGGACCGACTACGAGCAGTACTTC.

The chain combines TRBV9 with TRBJ1-3, with TRBD1 as a possible D gene (5 bases). V was cut by 0 bases and J by 4 bases, with 11 bases left in between. CDR1 SGDLS and CDR2 YYNGEE come from the germline V gene. This CDR3 region has 15 residues. In DNA, the CDR3 is TGTGCCAGCAGCGTAGCTTCAGGGAGGGGAAACACCATATATTTT. Protein sequence: CASSVASGRGNTIYF.

A single count supports this clone. The V call is TRBV15, the J call TRBJ2-1, with 9 bases that match TRBD1. CDR3 length: 15 residues. Trimming cost V 0 bases and J 7 bases; bases outside gene matches: 4. Looked up from germline, CDR1 is LNHNV and CDR2 is YYDKDF (reference sequence). CDR3 loop: CATSRDLGTGNEQFF. In nucleotides, the CDR3 is TGTGCCACCAGCAGAGATCTCGGGACAGGGAATGAGCAGTTCTTC.

The chain employs TRBV20-1 and TRBJ1-3; TRBD1 might be the D (6 bases). CDR1 is DFQATT and CDR2 is SNEGSKA in the germline V gene (reference sequence). The length of the CDR3 is 14 residues. The V gene lost 3 bases and the J gene lost 2 bases, with 11 bases spanning the gap. This CDR3 reads CSASRGLTGNTIYF. Written as DNA, the CDR3 is TGCAGTGCTAGTAGGGGGTTAACTGGAAACACCATATATTTT.

The V call is TRBV27, the J call TRBJ1-3, with 7 bases lining up with TRBD1. The CDR3 covers 17 residues. The germline CDR1 and CDR2 sequences are MNHEY and SMNVEV (reference sequence). The V gene end was trimmed by 5 bases and the J gene end by 1 base; junction bases not matched to a gene: 11. CDR3 in DNA: TGTGCCAGCAGTACGTTCCAAGGGGGCAATTCTGGAAACACCATATATTTT. Translating it yields CASSTFQGGNSGNTIYF.

The V gene is TRBV10-2, the J gene TRBJ1-5; 7 bases match TRBD1. With V trimmed by 7 bases and J by 2 bases, 5 bases remained unmatched. Germline V lookup: CDR1 WSHSY, CDR2 SAAADI. The CDR3 consists of 14 residues. The CDR3 is CASKTGTGNQPQHF. The CDR3 region has the DNA TGCGCCAGCAAGACAGGGACCGGCAATCAGCCCCAGCATTTT.

The chain recombines TRBV6-6 with TRBJ2-3; 11 nucleotides agree with TRBD2. CDR3 length equals 15 residues. V gave up 5 bases and J gave up 1 base; unmatched junction bases: 2. Germline CDR1 MNHNY, CDR2 SVGAGI (reference sequence). This CDR3 reads CASSTGLAGTDTQYF. The CDR3 DNA reads as TGTGCCAGCAGTACGGGACTAGCGGGCACAGATACGCAGTATTTT.

The chain links TRBV6-5 to TRBJ1-1; TRBD1 aligns across 7 bases. CDR1 and CDR2 from the germline V gene are MNHEY and SVGAGI. The CDR3 is 16 amino acids. V was pared by 2 bases and J by 1 base, with 7 bases of the junction left unmatched. The CDR3 reads CASSYRQGRQNTEAFF. CDR3 coding DNA: TGTGCCAGCAGTTACAGACAGGGCAGGCAGAACACTGAAGCTTTCTTT.

V usage is TRBV3-1 (or the pseudogene TRBV3-2) and J usage is TRBJ1-2; tentative D call: TRBD1 (5 bases). The CDR3 sequence is 14 residues long. Trimming left V 4 bases short and J 4 bases short, with 13 bases between. Per the germline V gene, CDR1 is LGHDT and CDR2 is YNNKEL (reference sequence). The DNA of the CDR3 is TGTGCCAGCAGCCGGGACCAGGTGAGCTATGGCTACACCTTC. Its protein product is CASSRDQVSYGYTF.

Turning to this clone: Here the CDR3 omits its conserved ending phenylalanine or tryptophan, so a read error is the likely source. The chain carries TRBV7-2 and TRBJ1-1; D is unclear. CDR1 and CDR2 (germline): SGHTA, FQGNSA. CDR3 length: 13 residues. V was pared by 7 bases and J by 8 bases, with 17 bases between. The CDR3 DNA reads TGTGCCAGCACCATTTACGGATCTTCGGAAGCTTTCCTT. It is translated as CASTIYGSSEAFL.

The V call is TRBV25-1, the J call TRBJ1-2; D is unclear. The CDR3 is 12 amino acids. Germline values: CDR1 MGHDK, CDR2 SYGVNS. The ends were cut back, 2 bases at V and 4 bases at J, with 5 bases in the middle. The CDR3 here is CASSEPPYGYTF. The DNA of the CDR3 is TGTGCCAGCAGTGAACCCCCCTATGGCTACACCTTC.

Turning to this clone: One junction end does not reproduce the germline sequence, and a read error may be involved. The rearrangement uses TRBV3-1 (or the pseudogene TRBV3-2) and TRBJ1-2; 8 bases map to TRBD1. This CDR3 region has 15 residues. The V gene's germline CDR1 is LGHDT and CDR2 YNNKEL (reference sequence). The CDR3 DNA is TGTGCCGGCAGCCAAGGCTTCCAGGGGGCGCATGGCTACACCTTC. This encodes CAGSQGFQGAHGYTF.

This chain uses TRBV2 with TRBJ1-5; 7 nucleotides agree with TRBD1. From germline, CDR1 is SNHLY and CDR2 FYNNEI. V dropped 7 bases and J dropped 4; count of bases not matched to a gene: 7. This CDR3 contains 14 residues. This chain's CDR3 is CASTKQTGNQPQHF. The CDR3 DNA follows: TGTGCCAGCACAAAACAGACAGGGAATCAGCCCCAGCATTTT.

This clone is a singleton in its sample. The CDR3 is CATSDGQGAGQPQHF. For the CDR3, the DNA is TGTGCCACCAGTGATGGACAGGGGGCAGGTCAGCCCCAGCATTTT. The rearrangement links TRBV24-1 to TRBJ1-5; the match to TRBD1 covers 11 bases. CDR1 is KGHDR, CDR2 SFDVKD, per germline. Trimming removed 3 bases from V and 6 bases from J; junction bases left unmatched: 3. The length of the CDR3 is 15 residues.